This T cell receptor beta chain is drawn from a study of cytomegalovirus exposure and HLA in healthy donors. Study-wide findings and caveats: Three chains linked to CMV were shown in vitro to be specific for CMV antigens. Cytomegalovirus-associated status was assigned to 164 TCR beta chains. Within the approximately 130 validation repertoires, first-cohort TCR clusters tended to co-occur, according to a later analysis.

Trimming removed 8 bases from V and 1 base from J, with 5 bases in between. CDR3 size: 11 residues. CDR1 SNHLY and CDR2 FYNNEI come from the germline V gene. Generated by immunoSEQ multiplex PCR, the TCRdb table keeps only in-frame clones and is missing some. The sample consists of approximately 180,000 clones, roughly 86% of them appearing once. For this clone: Antigen unknown. Other DNA sequences of this sample code for an identical CDR3.

Sequenced sample: PBMCs. The chain uses TRBV2 and TRBJ1-1; no definite D call. The source of this sequence is a young man in good health and CMV-seropositive. CDR3: CASSRNTEAFF. CDR3 coding DNA: TGTGCCAGCTCGCGGAACACTGAAGCTTTCTTT.